These 24 T cell receptor beta chains were all obtained from the same sample, sequenced in a study of technical replicates of blood from a few donors. Assay used: immunoSEQ multiplex PCR; TCRdb lists only in-frame clones, some missing. In the table there are fewer than 45,000 clones, around 96% of which are singletons. Sequencing input: T cells isolated from PBMCs. Receptors were obtained from a human donor in good health.

The V and J genes are TRBV7-3 and TRBJ2-1; 15 bases are shared with TRBD2. The germline CDR1 and CDR2 sequences are SGHTA and FQGTGA. The CDR3 extends over 14 amino acids. With 5 bases clipped from V and 15 bases from J, the junction kept 8 bases outside the gene matches. The CDR3 reads CASSPGTSGRPVFF. The CDR3 coding sequence is TGTGCCAGCAGCCCCGGGACTAGCGGGAGGCCCGTGTTCTTC.

The chain carries TRBV27 and TRBJ1-1; D is uncertain. Germline V lookup: CDR1 MNHEY, CDR2 SMNVEV (reference sequence). The CDR3 covers 13 residues. V was clipped by 2 bases and J by 6 bases, with 10 bases between them. CDR3 loop: CASSLRREAEAFF. CDR3 in DNA: TGTGCCAGCAGTTTAAGAAGGGAGGCTGAAGCTTTCTTT.

This chain links TRBV7-6 with TRBJ2-3; 10 bases are a match to TRBD2. The CDR3 length is 16 residues. Germline V lookup: CDR1 SGHVS, CDR2 FNYEAQ. With 5 bases clipped from V and 3 bases from J, the junction kept 8 bases outside the gene matches. CDR3 DNA: TGTGCCAGCAGCGCCAGACTAGCGGGTCGAACAGATACGCAGTATTTT. This codes for CASSARLAGRTDTQYF.

The chain has TRBV2 and TRBJ1-5; 9 bases align to TRBD1. The CDR3 spans 15 residues. With 7 bases clipped from V and 1 base from J, the junction kept 5 bases outside the gene matches. Germline V gene data show CDR1 as SNHLY and CDR2 as FYNNEI. The CDR3 bases are TGTGCCAGCATGGGGGACAGGGTCAGCAATCAGCCCCAGCATTTT. As protein: CASMGDRVSNQPQHF.

The chain links TRBV25-1 to TRBJ2-1, with 9 positions matching TRBD2. This CDR3 region has 14 residues. V shed 6 bases and J 10 bases; nucleotides not matched to a gene: 10. Germline CDR1 and CDR2: MGHDK and SYGVNS. CDR3 bases: TGTGCCAGCAGCGTAGCGGGAGACTCTCGAGAGCAGTTCTTC. Its translation is CASSVAGDSREQFF.

This chain connects TRBV7-9 to TRBJ1-2, with D perhaps TRBD1 (5 bases). CDR1 and CDR2 (germline): SEHNR, FQNEAQ (reference sequence). This CDR3 comprises 14 residues. The V end was cut by 1 base, the J end by 2 bases, with 8 bases between. The CDR3 nucleotides are TGTGCCAGCAGCTTAGGAGCAGGGAACTATGGCTACACCTTC. As protein: CASSLGAGNYGYTF.

The chain links TRBV7-3 to TRBJ2-1; D not resolved. Germline lookup yields CDR1 SGHTA and CDR2 FQGTGA. The CDR3 spans 12 residues. Deletions cut 5 bases from V and 4 bases from J, with 6 bases between. In DNA, the CDR3 is TGTGCCAGCAGCAACCAGTACAATGAGCAGTTCTTC. This codes for CASSNQYNEQFF.

The chain has TRBV10-3 and TRBJ2-2; 8 positions match TRBD2. CDR1 ENHRY and CDR2 SYGVKD come from the germline V gene. The V gene end was trimmed by 6 bases and the J gene end by 0 bases; junction bases not matched to a gene: 15. The CDR3 runs to 19 residues. The CDR3 DNA reads TGTGCCATCAGGCACATAAGCGGGAGAGACACCACGAACACCGGGGAGCTGTTTTTT. Its protein is CAIRHISGRDTTNTGELFF.

The chain carries TRBV5-5 and TRBJ2-3, with 13 bases identical to TRBD2. The ends lost 4 bases at V and 0 bases at J; junction bases unmatched: 14. Germline V CDR1 and CDR2: SGHKS, YYEKEE (reference sequence). The CDR3 contains 20 residues. The CDR3 bases are TGTGCCAGCAGCCTGCGTAGAGGGACTAGCGGGATGCCTAGCACAGATACGCAGTATTTT. Its protein product is CASSLRRGTSGMPSTDTQYF.

This chain uses TRBV2 with TRBJ2-7; 10 nucleotides align to TRBD2. The germline CDR1 and CDR2 sequences are SNHLY and FYNNEI. V lost 8 bases, J lost 5 bases, and 6 bases stayed unmatched. The CDR3 runs to 13 residues. CDR3 in amino acids: CASWGLAYDEQYF. The CDR3 nucleotides are TGTGCCAGCTGGGGACTAGCGTATGACGAGCAGTACTTC.

The J gene is TRBJ1-4, the V gene TRBV11-3, with D unclear. The CDR3 totals 14 residues. CDR1 and CDR2 from the germline V gene are SGHNT and YENEEA. V lost 4 bases and J 0 bases, leaving 6 bases between the germline ends. The chain's CDR3 is CASSSSATNEKLFF. CDR3 in DNA: TGTGCCAGCAGCTCCAGCGCAACTAATGAAAAACTGTTTTTT.

CDR3 protein: CASSTGTGMSGNTIYF. Written as DNA, the CDR3 is TGTGCCAGCAGCACCGGGACAGGGATGTCTGGAAACACCATATATTTT. The chain uses TRBV11-2 and TRBJ1-3, with 9 bases identical to TRBD1. From germline, CDR1 is SGHAT and CDR2 FQNNGV. The J segment lost 1 base and the V segment lost 5 bases, leaving 6 bases of the junction unmatched. This CDR3 spans 16 amino acids.

The V and J genes are TRBV30 and TRBJ2-1, with D uncertain. There are 12 residues in the CDR3. Germline V gives CDR1 GTSNPN, CDR2 SVGIG (reference sequence). V lost 4 bases and J lost 5, with 9 bases in between. CDR3 sequence (DNA): TGTGCCTGGATGGTCGGTCACAATGAGCAGTTCTTC. It translates to CAWMVGHNEQFF.

The chain joins TRBV7-9 to TRBJ1-3, with D tentatively TRBD1 (5 bases). The length of the CDR3 is 13 residues. Germline V lookup: CDR1 SEHNR, CDR2 FQNEAQ (reference sequence). Trimming shortened V by 11 bases and J by 4 bases, and 15 bases separated the two germline ends. In DNA form, the CDR3 reads TGTGCCTCGGTGGGGGGATCAGGAAACACCATATATTTT. Translating gives CASVGGSGNTIYF.

V and J are TRBV4-1 and TRBJ2-3; TRBD2 might be the D (6 bases). Germline assignment: CDR1 MGHRA and CDR2 YSYEKL. CDR3 length equals 16 residues. Trimming left V 4 bases short and J 2 bases short, with 16 bases between. CDR3 region: CASSPLVGLFTDTQYF. Here the CDR3 DNA reads TGCGCCAGCAGCCCTCTGGTGGGACTGTTCACAGATACGCAGTATTTT.

The chain carries TRBV11-2 and TRBJ1-4, with D possibly being TRBD1 (6 bases). From germline, CDR1 is SGHAT and CDR2 FQNNGV. The germline V and J ends were trimmed by 2 bases and 7 bases, with 17 bases remaining between them. CDR3 length: 16 amino acids. CDR3 loop: CASSLRGGRDAEKLFF. CDR3 bases: TGTGCCAGCAGCTTAAGGGGGGGGAGGGACGCTGAAAAACTGTTTTTT.

The CDR3 here is CATSRDKASGNTIYF. Written as DNA, the CDR3 is TGTGCCACCAGCAGAGATAAAGCCTCTGGAAACACCATATATTTT. The chain is built from TRBV15 and TRBJ1-3; D remains ambiguous. Trimming removed 0 bases at V and 0 bases at J, with 6 bases between. This CDR3 contains 15 residues. Germline V lookup: CDR1 LNHNV, CDR2 YYDKDF (reference sequence).

This chain links TRBV6-5 with TRBJ2-3; maybe TRBD1 (6 bases). Germline V gene sequence: CDR1 MNHEY, CDR2 SVGAGI. V lost 4 bases to trimming and J lost 4 bases, with 18 bases between them. The CDR3 contains 16 residues. For the CDR3, the DNA is TGTGCCAGCAGTTCTCAGATTTGGACAGAAGCAGATACGCAGTATTTT. Translation gives CASSSQIWTEADTQYF.

This sequence joins TRBV9 and TRBJ2-1, with D perhaps TRBD1 (6 bases). Germline V gene sequence: CDR1 SGDLS, CDR2 YYNGEE. This CDR3 spans 14 amino acids. Trimming left V 1 base short and J 6 bases short, with 11 bases between. The chain's CDR3 is CASSVWTEGNEQFF. CDR3 bases: TGTGCCAGCAGCGTATGGACAGAGGGCAATGAGCAGTTCTTC.

The J gene is TRBJ2-5, the V gene TRBV5-1; unclear D gene. This CDR3 comprises 13 residues. V was trimmed by 5 bases and J by 1 base, leaving 9 bases between them. Germline CDR1 SGHRS, CDR2 YFSETQ. CDR3 protein: CASSRGSQETQYF. The CDR3 nucleotides are TGCGCCAGCAGTCGAGGTAGCCAAGAGACCCAGTACTTC.

As for this clone: Compared with germline, one end of the junction differs, possibly owing to a read error. V gene TRBV29-1 combines with J gene TRBJ1-1, with D perhaps TRBD1 (6 bases). The CDR3 length is 13 residues. Germline CDR1 is SQVTM and CDR2 is ANQGSEA. In nucleotides, the CDR3 is TGCAGCGCTGAAGGACAGACGAACACTGAAGCTTTCTTT. It codes for CSAEGQTNTEAFF.

The chain uses TRBV6-1 and TRBJ2-7; 9 bases agree with TRBD2. CDR1 MNHNS and CDR2 SASEGT come from the germline V gene. After removal of 3 bases from V and 8 bases from J, the junction contained 14 bases not matched to a gene. CDR3 size: 16 residues. The CDR3, as DNA: TGTGCCAGCAGTGAGGTGCCGGGACTAGCCCTAGTCAAGCAGTACTTC. It codes for CASSEVPGLALVKQYF.

CDR3 in amino acids: CASRSLGVEETQYF. The CDR3 nucleotides read TGCGCCAGCAGAAGTCTGGGCGTTGAAGAGACCCAGTACTTC. The chain employs TRBV5-1 and TRBJ2-5; D not certain. Germline CDR1 and CDR2: SGHRS and YFSETQ. V gave up 5 bases and J gave up 3 bases, with 14 bases separating them. This CDR3 contains 14 residues.

The genes are TRBV11-2 and TRBJ1-2; no clear D. This CDR3 is built from 15 residues. Trimming took 5 bases from V and 5 from J, leaving 18 bases between them. Germline V gene data show CDR1 as SGHAT and CDR2 as FQNNGV. The CDR3 reads CASSPPGQLKYGYTF. For the CDR3, the DNA is TGTGCCAGCAGCCCACCTGGGCAGCTTAAGTATGGCTACACCTTC.